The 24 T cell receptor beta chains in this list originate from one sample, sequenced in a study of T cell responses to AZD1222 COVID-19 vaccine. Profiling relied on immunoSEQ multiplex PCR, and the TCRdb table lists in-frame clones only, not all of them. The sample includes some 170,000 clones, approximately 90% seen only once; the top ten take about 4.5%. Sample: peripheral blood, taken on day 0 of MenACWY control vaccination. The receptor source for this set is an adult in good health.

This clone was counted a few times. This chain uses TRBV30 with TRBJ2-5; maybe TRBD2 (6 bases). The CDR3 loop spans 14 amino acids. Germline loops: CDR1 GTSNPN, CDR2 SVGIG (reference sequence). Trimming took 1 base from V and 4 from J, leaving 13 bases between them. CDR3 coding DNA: TGTGCCTGGAGTGAGGGACTCCCCGGAGAGACCCAGTACTTC. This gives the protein CAWSEGLPGETQYF.

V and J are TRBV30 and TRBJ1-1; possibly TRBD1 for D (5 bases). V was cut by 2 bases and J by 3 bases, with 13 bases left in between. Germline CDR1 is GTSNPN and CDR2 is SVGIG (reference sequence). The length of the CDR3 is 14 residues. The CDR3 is CAWSWGNEDTEAFF. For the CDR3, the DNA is TGTGCCTGGAGTTGGGGGAATGAGGACACTGAAGCTTTCTTT.

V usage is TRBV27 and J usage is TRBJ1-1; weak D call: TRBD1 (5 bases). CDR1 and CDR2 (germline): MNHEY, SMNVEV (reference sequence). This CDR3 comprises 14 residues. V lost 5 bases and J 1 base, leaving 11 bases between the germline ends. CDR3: CASSPWGTNTEAFF. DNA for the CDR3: TGTGCCAGCAGTCCCTGGGGGACGAACACTGAAGCTTTCTTT.

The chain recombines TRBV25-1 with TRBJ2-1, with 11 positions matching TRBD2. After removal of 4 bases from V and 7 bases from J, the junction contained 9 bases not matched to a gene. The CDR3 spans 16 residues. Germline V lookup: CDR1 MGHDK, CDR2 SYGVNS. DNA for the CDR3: TGTGCCAGCAGTGGCAGACTAGCGGGAATTCTTAATGAGCAGTTCTTC. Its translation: CASSGRLAGILNEQFF.

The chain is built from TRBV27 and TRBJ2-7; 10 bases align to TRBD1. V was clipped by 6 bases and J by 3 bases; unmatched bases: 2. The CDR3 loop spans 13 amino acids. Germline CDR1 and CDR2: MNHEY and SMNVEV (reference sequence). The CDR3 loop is CASRGTGVYEQYF. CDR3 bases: TGTGCCAGCAGGGGGACAGGGGTCTACGAGCAGTACTTC.

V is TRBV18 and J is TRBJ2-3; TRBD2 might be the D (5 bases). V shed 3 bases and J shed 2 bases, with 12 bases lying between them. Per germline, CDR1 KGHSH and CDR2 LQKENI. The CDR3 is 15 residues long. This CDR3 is CASSPRAYSTDTQYF. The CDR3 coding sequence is TGTGCCAGCTCACCGCGGGCCTACTCCACAGATACGCAGTATTTT. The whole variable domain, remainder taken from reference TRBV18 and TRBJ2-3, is NAGVMQNPRHLVRRRGQEARLRCSPMKGHSHVYWYRQLPEEGLKFMVYLQKENIIDESGMPKERFSAEFPKEGPSILRIQQVVRGDSAAYFCASSPRAYSTDTQYFGPGTRLTVL.

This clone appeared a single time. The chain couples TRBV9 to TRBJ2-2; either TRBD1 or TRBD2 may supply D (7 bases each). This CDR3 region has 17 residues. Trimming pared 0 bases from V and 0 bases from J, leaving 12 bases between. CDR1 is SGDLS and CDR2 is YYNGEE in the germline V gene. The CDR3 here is CASSVGPGGANTGELFF. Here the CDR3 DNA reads TGTGCCAGCAGCGTAGGGCCAGGGGGGGCGAACACCGGGGAGCTGTTTTTT.

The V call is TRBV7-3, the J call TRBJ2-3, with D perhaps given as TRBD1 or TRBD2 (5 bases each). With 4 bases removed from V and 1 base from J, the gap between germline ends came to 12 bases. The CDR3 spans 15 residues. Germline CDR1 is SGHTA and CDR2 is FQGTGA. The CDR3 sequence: CASSSGGVRTDTQYF. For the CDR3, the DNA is TGTGCCAGCAGCTCTGGGGGTGTTCGCACAGATACGCAGTATTTT.

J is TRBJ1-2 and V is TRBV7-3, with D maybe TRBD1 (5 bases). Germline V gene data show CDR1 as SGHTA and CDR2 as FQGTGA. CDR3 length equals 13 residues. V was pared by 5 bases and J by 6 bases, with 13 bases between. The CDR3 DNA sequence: TGTGCCAGCAGCCCCCTCCCAGGGCATGGCTACACCTTC. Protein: CASSPLPGHGYTF.

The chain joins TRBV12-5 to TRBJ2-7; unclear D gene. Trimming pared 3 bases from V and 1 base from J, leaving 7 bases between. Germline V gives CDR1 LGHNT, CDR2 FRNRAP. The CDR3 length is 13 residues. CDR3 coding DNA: TGTGCTAGTGGTTTCGACCGGTCCTACGAGCAGTACTTC. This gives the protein CASGFDRSYEQYF.

The CDR3 here is CASSRDRALQPQHF. The CDR3 DNA reads as TGTGCCAGCAGTCGGGACAGGGCACTTCAGCCCCAGCATTTT. V is TRBV28 and J is TRBJ1-5; TRBD1 matches 9 bases. In germline, CDR1 is MDHEN, CDR2 SYDVKM. The CDR3 is 14 amino acids. The junction had 5 bases not matched to a gene; V was cut back by 5 bases and J by 6 bases.

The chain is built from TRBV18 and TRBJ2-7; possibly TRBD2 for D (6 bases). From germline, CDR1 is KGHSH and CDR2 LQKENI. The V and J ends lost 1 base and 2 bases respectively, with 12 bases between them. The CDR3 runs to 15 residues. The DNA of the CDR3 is TGTGCCAGCTCACCACTGGACACGGGAGCCTACGAGCAGTACTTC. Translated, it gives CASSPLDTGAYEQYF.

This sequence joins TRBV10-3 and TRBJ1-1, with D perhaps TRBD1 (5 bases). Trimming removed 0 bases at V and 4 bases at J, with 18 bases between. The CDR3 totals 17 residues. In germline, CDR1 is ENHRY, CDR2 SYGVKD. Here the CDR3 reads CAISESPAGFSSTEAFF. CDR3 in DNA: TGTGCCATCAGTGAGTCCCCCGCAGGGTTCAGTAGCACTGAAGCTTTCTTT.

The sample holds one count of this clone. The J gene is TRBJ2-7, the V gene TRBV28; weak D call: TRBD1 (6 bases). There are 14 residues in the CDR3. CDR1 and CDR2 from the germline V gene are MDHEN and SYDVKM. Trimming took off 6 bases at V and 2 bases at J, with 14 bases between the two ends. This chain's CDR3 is CASRLQGSTYEQYF. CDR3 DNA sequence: TGTGCCAGCAGGCTACAGGGCTCAACCTACGAGCAGTACTTC.

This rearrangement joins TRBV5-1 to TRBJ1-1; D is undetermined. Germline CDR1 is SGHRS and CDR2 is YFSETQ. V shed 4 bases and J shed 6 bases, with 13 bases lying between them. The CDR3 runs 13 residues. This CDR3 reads CASSREGQAEAFF. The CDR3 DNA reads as TGCGCCAGCAGCAGGGAGGGTCAAGCTGAAGCTTTCTTT.

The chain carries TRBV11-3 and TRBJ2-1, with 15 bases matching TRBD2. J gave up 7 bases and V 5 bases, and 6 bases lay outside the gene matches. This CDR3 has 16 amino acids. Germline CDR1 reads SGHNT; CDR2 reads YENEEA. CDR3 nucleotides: TGTGCCAGCAGCCCGGGACTAGCGGGAGGTTTGAATGAGCAGTTCTTC. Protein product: CASSPGLAGGLNEQFF.

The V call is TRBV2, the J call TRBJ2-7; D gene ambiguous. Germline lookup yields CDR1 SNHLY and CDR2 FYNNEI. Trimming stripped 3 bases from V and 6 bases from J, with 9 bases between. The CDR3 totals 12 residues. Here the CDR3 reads CASSEVRLEQYF. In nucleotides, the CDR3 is TGTGCCAGCAGTGAGGTGAGGCTCGAGCAGTACTTC. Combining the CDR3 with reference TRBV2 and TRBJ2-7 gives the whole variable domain EPEVTQTPSHQVTQMGQEVILRCVPISNHLYFYWYRQILGQKVEFLVSFYNNEISEKSEIFDDQFSVERPDGSNFTLKIRSTKLEDSAMYFCASSEVRLEQYFGPGTRLTVT.

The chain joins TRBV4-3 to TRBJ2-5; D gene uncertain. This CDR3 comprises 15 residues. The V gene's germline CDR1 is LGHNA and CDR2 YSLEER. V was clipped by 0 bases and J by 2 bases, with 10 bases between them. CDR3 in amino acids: CASSQEGQAQETQYF. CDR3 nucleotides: TGCGCCAGCAGCCAAGAAGGTCAGGCGCAAGAGACCCAGTACTTC.

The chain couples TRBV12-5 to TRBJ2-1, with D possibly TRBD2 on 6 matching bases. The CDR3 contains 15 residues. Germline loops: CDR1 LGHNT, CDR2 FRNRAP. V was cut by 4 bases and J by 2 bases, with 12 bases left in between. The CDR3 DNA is TGTGCTAGTGGTTCTCGGGGGTCCCCCTACAATGAGCAGTTCTTC. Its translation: CASGSRGSPYNEQFF.

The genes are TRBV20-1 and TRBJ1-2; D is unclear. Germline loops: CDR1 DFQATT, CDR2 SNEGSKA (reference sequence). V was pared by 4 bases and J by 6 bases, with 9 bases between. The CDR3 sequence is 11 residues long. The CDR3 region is CSATPGHGYTF. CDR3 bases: TGCAGTGCTACCCCCGGGCATGGCTACACCTTC.

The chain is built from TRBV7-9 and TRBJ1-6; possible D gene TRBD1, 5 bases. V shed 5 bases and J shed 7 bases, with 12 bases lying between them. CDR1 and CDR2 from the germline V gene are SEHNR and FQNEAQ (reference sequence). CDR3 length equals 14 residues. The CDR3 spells CASSGQGPNSPLHF. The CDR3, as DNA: TGTGCCAGCAGCGGACAAGGTCCCAATTCACCCCTCCACTTT.

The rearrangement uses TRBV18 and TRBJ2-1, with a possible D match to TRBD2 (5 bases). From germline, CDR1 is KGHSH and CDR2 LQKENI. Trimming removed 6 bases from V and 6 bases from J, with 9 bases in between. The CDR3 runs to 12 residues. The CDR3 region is CASSQLANEQFF. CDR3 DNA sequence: TGTGCCAGCTCGCAGCTAGCCAATGAGCAGTTCTTC.

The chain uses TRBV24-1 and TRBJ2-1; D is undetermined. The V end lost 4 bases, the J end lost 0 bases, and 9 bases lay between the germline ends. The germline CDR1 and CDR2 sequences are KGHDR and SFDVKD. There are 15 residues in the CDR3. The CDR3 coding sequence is TGTGCCACCAGTGACACACCCGGCTCCTACAATGAGCAGTTCTTC. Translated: CATSDTPGSYNEQFF.

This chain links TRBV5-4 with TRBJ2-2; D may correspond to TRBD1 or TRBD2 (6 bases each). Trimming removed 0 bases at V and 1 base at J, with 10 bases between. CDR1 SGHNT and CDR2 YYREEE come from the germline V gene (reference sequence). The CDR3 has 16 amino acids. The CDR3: CASSLGGGGNTGELFF. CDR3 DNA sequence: TGTGCCAGCAGCTTGGGTGGAGGGGGGAACACCGGGGAGCTGTTTTTT.